The next 20 T cell receptor beta chains were all read from a single sample in a study of blood T cell repertoires in COVID-19. Clones were sequenced by immunoSEQ multiplex PCR, and TCRdb holds only the in-frame ones, with some missing. This sample has 72,000 or so clones, with approximately 85% found just once. Specimen: peripheral blood. These receptors were obtained from a woman older than 75 with active or convalescent COVID-19.

The rearrangement links TRBV29-1 to TRBJ1-4; 7 nucleotides line up with TRBD1. The V and J ends lost 6 bases and 7 bases, in that order; junction bases with no gene match: 11. The CDR3 consists of 14 residues. CDR1 is SQVTM, CDR2 ANQGSEA, per germline. The CDR3 is CSVTGTAAGEKLFF. The CDR3 coding sequence is TGCAGCGTGACGGGGACAGCCGCGGGTGAAAAACTGTTTTTT.

The CDR3 nucleotides read TGTGCCAGCAGCCAAGGTAGCGGGGGCCTCAGCTCCTACGAGCAGTACTTC. Amino acid sequence: CASSQGSGGLSSYEQYF. J is TRBJ2-7 and V is TRBV3-1 (or the pseudogene TRBV3-2); 9 bases are shared with TRBD2. Losses at the gene ends were 1 base for V and 0 bases for J; bases not matched to a gene: 7. CDR1 is LGHDT and CDR2 is YNNKEL in the germline V gene (reference sequence). This CDR3 is 17 amino acids long.

This chain links TRBV4-1 with TRBJ2-3; 7 bases match TRBD2. Germline V gene sequence: CDR1 MGHRA, CDR2 YSYEKL. This CDR3 contains 17 residues. Germline trimming cut 4 bases from V and 2 bases from J; bases unmatched to any gene: 12. The CDR3 DNA sequence: TGCGCCAGCAGCCCAATCCCCACAGCGGGGAACACAGATACGCAGTATTTT. Residues: CASSPIPTAGNTDTQYF.

V gene TRBV6-2 or TRBV6-3 combines with J gene TRBJ2-3, with a tentative D call TRBD1 (5 bases). With 2 bases removed from V and 3 bases from J, the gap between germline ends came to 12 bases. From germline, CDR1 is MNHEY and CDR2 SVGEGT. CDR3 length: 15 residues. The CDR3 reads CASSYEVGPTDTQYF. CDR3 DNA sequence: TGTGCCAGCAGTTACGAGGTGGGGCCAACAGATACGCAGTATTTT.

The CDR3 protein is CASSESIGDDGYTF. DNA for the CDR3: TGCGCCAGCAGTGAGTCGATAGGGGATGATGGCTACACCTTC. The chain couples TRBV10-2 to TRBJ1-2, with D possibly being TRBD1 (5 bases). Trimming removed 0 bases from V and 6 bases from J, with 11 bases in between. The CDR3 is 14 residues long. Germline CDR1 WSHSY, CDR2 SAAADI.

This chain joins TRBV6-5 and TRBJ2-1, with 10 bases lining up with TRBD1. CDR3 length: 14 residues. With 6 bases clipped from V and 6 bases from J, the junction kept 5 bases outside the gene matches. The germline V gene encodes CDR1 MNHEY and CDR2 SVGAGI. CDR3 coding DNA: TGTGCCAGCAGACGACAGGGGGCCGTCAATGAGCAGTTCTTC. Amino acids: CASRRQGAVNEQFF.

This clone has only one observation. This CDR3 reads CSARWNYEQYF. For the CDR3, the DNA is TGCAGTGCCAGGTGGAACTACGAGCAGTACTTC. This chain connects TRBV20-1 to TRBJ2-7, with no clear D. V was trimmed by 6 bases and J by 3 bases, leaving 9 bases between them. The CDR3 is 11 amino acids. Per the germline V gene, CDR1 is DFQATT and CDR2 is SNEGSKA (reference sequence).

The chain joins TRBV11-2 to TRBJ1-1; no clear D. Between the trimmed V and J ends, which lost 0 bases and 1 base, there was a span of 15 bases. The V gene's germline CDR1 is SGHAT and CDR2 FQNNGV. The CDR3 covers 17 residues. The CDR3 region is CASSLDLVGGKNTEAFF. CDR3 DNA: TGTGCCAGCAGCTTAGATCTAGTTGGCGGAAAGAACACTGAAGCTTTCTTT.

The chain has TRBV9 and TRBJ2-1; a weak D match, TRBD2 (5 bases). The CDR3 covers 16 residues. Germline V gives CDR1 SGDLS, CDR2 YYNGEE. The germline V and J ends were trimmed by 0 bases and 7 bases, with 17 bases remaining between them. The CDR3 bases are TGTGCCAGCAGCGTAGCCCCGAAAGCGGACCAAAATGAGCAGTTCTTC. Amino acid sequence: CASSVAPKADQNEQFF.

The chain recombines TRBV3-1 (or the pseudogene TRBV3-2) with TRBJ1-6; 8 bases match TRBD1. CDR1 LGHDT and CDR2 YNNKEL come from the germline V gene (reference sequence). The CDR3 runs to 13 residues. After removal of 8 bases from V and 7 bases from J, the junction contained 4 bases not matched to a gene. The CDR3 protein is CASGQGRNSPLHF. The CDR3, as DNA: TGTGCCAGCGGACAGGGACGGAATTCACCCCTCCACTTT.

The CDR3 protein is CASSLPGDNSPLHF. The CDR3 DNA reads as TGTGCCAGCAGCTTACCAGGGGATAATTCACCCCTCCACTTT. The gene calls are TRBV7-8 and TRBJ1-6; TRBD1 might be the D (6 bases). The CDR3 extends over 14 amino acids. Germline CDR1 is SGHVS and CDR2 is FQNEAQ. The V end was cut by 2 bases, the J end by 5 bases, with 7 bases between.

The J gene is TRBJ1-4, the V gene TRBV15, with D unresolved. The length of the CDR3 is 13 residues. V lost 6 bases and J lost 5, with 10 bases in between. The germline CDR1 and CDR2 sequences are LNHNV and YYDKDF (reference sequence). CDR3 nucleotide sequence: TGTGCCACCAGTGGACGGAGGAATGAAAAACTGTTTTTT. Translated, it gives CATSGRRNEKLFF. The entire variable domain, with the rest obtained from reference TRBV15 and TRBJ1-4, is as follows: DAMVIQNPRYQVTQFGKPVTLSCSQTLNHNVMYWYQQKSSQAPKLLFHYYDKDFNNEADTPDNFQSRRPNTSFCFLDIRSPGLGDTAMYLCATSGRRNEKLFFGSGTQLSVL.

This chain links TRBV28 with TRBJ2-7; no clear D. Germline CDR1 reads MDHEN; CDR2 reads SYDVKM. The CDR3 spans 15 residues. The ends were cut back, 5 bases at V and 3 bases at J, with 17 bases in the middle. DNA for the CDR3: TGTGCCAGCAGTCCGGGTAGTACGGAGTTCTACGAGCAGTACTTC. Its protein product is CASSPGSTEFYEQYF. Filled out from reference TRBV28 and TRBJ2-7, the complete variable domain reads DVKVTQSSRYLVKRTGEKVFLECVQDMDHENMFWYRQDPGLGLRLIYFSYDVKMKEKGDIPEGYSVSREKKERFSLILESASTNQTSMYLCASSPGSTEFYEQYFGPGTRLTVT.

The chain is built from TRBV19 and TRBJ2-5, with TRBD1 matching over 7 bases. V lost 4 bases to trimming and J lost 1 base; unmatched junction nucleotides: 9. Germline lookup yields CDR1 LNHDA and CDR2 SQIVND (reference sequence). The CDR3 runs to 16 residues. CDR3 protein: CASSTEQGLGQETQYF. CDR3 sequence (DNA): TGTGCCAGTAGTACCGAACAGGGGCTGGGCCAAGAGACCCAGTACTTC.

Ten or more counts support this clone. The rearrangement joins TRBV7-9 to TRBJ1-4; the match to TRBD1 covers 9 bases. The CDR3 has 17 residues. V trimming: 5 bases; J trimming: 4 bases; junction bases outside the gene matches: 11. Germline loops: CDR1 SEHNR, CDR2 FQNEAQ (reference sequence). The CDR3 sequence: CASSVTGGARGNEKLFF. The CDR3 region has the DNA TGTGCCAGCAGCGTTACAGGGGGCGCCCGGGGTAATGAAAAACTGTTTTTT.

The rearrangement uses TRBV18 and TRBJ1-6; TRBD1 agrees at 8 bases. Germline V lookup: CDR1 KGHSH, CDR2 LQKENI. Trimming took 4 bases from V and 5 from J; bases not matched to a gene: 1. The CDR3 covers 14 residues. CDR3 in amino acids: CASSLDRDNSPLHF. CDR3 bases: TGTGCCAGCTCACTGGACAGGGATAATTCACCCCTCCACTTT.

The rearrangement uses TRBV3-1 (or the pseudogene TRBV3-2) and TRBJ2-7; D possibly corresponds to TRBD1 (6 bases). Germline CDR1 LGHDT, CDR2 YNNKEL (reference sequence). This CDR3 has 17 residues. Trimming removed 4 bases at V and 5 bases at J, with 24 bases between. In DNA form, the CDR3 reads TGTGCCAGCAGCCCGCAAAAAGCATGGGGGCGCTATGACGAGCAGTACTTC. Amino acids: CASSPQKAWGRYDEQYF.

This chain connects TRBV19 to TRBJ1-6; a possible D gene is TRBD1 (5 bases). The ends were cut back, 3 bases at V and 6 bases at J, with 15 bases in the middle. The germline V gene encodes CDR1 LNHDA and CDR2 SQIVND (reference sequence). The CDR3 length is 16 residues. The CDR3 region has the DNA TGTGCCAGTAGTATCAGAACGGGACTGATTAATTCACCCCTCCACTTT. Protein product: CASSIRTGLINSPLHF.

This rearrangement joins TRBV5-5 to TRBJ1-4, with TRBD1 as a possible D gene (6 bases). This CDR3 spans 16 amino acids. Trimming took off 2 bases at V and 7 bases at J, with 18 bases between the two ends. Germline V CDR1 and CDR2: SGHKS, YYEKEE (reference sequence). CDR3 amino acids: CASSLGQMGWGEKLFF. The CDR3, as DNA: TGTGCCAGCAGCTTAGGACAGATGGGTTGGGGTGAAAAACTGTTTTTT.

J is TRBJ1-1 and V is TRBV9; the match to TRBD1 covers 7 bases. Germline-derived CDR1 and CDR2 are SGDLS and YYNGEE. The CDR3 loop spans 12 amino acids. The trim removed 0 bases at V and 7 bases at J, leaving 0 bases unmatched. The CDR3 here is CASSVDRGEAFF. As DNA, the CDR3 is TGTGCCAGCAGCGTAGACAGGGGTGAAGCTTTCTTT. The full variable domain, rest sourced from reference TRBV9 and TRBJ1-1, is DSGVTQTPKHLITATGQRVTLRCSPRSGDLSVYWYQQSLDQGLQFLIQYYNGEERAKGNILERFSAQQFPDLHSELNLSSLELGDSALYFCASSVDRGEAFFGQGTRLTVV.